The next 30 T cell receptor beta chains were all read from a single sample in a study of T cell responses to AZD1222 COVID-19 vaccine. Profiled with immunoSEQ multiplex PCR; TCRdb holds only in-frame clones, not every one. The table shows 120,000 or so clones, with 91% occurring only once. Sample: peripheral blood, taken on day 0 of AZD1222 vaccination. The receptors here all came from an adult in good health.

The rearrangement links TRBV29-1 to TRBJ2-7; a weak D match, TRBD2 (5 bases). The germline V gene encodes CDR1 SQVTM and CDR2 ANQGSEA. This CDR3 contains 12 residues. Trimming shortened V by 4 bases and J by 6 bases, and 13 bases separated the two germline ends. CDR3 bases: TGCAGCGTTGGTAGTAGCGCGGGCGAGCAGTACTTC. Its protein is CSVGSSAGEQYF.

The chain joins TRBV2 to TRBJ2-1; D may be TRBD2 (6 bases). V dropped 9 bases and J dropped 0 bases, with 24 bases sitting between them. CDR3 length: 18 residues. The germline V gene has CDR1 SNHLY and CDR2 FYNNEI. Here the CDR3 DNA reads TGTGCCAGGACCTTCGGGGACTCGTCCCTGAGCTCCTACAATGAGCAGTTCTTC. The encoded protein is CARTFGDSSLSSYNEQFF.

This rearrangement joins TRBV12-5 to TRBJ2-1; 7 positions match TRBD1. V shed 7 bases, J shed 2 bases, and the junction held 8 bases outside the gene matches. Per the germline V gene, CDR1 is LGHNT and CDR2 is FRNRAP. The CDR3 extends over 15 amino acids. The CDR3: CASAADRVPYNEQFF. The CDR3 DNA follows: TGTGCTAGTGCCGCCGACAGGGTCCCCTACAATGAGCAGTTCTTC.

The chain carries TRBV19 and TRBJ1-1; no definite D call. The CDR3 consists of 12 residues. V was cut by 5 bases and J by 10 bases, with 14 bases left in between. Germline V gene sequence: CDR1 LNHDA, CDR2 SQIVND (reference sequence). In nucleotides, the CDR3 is TGTGCCAGTAGTCGACCAGAGTACCCAGCTTTCTTT. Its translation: CASSRPEYPAFF.

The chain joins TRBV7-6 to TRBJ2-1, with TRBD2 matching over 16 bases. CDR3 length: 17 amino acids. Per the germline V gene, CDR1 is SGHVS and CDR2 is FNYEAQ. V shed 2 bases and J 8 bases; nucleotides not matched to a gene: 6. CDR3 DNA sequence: TGTGCCAGCAGCTTAAGGGGACTAGCGGGAGGGAGATATGAGCAGTTCTTC. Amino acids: CASSLRGLAGGRYEQFF.

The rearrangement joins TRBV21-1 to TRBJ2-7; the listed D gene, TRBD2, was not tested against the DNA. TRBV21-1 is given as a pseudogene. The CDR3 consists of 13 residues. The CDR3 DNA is TGTGCCAGCCCGCGGTTCACCTTCTACGAGCAGTACTTC. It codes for CASPRFTFYEQYF.

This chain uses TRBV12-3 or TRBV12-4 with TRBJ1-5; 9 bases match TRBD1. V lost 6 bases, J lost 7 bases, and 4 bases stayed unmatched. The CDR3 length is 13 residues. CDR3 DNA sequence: TGTGCCAGCAGGGACAGGGGATACCAGCCCCAGCATTTT. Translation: CASRDRGYQPQHF.

DNA for the CDR3: TGTGCCACGCTAGGGGGGGAAAGGTGGCGGGAGAACTACGAGCAGTACTTC. Protein product: CATLGGERWRENYEQYF. This chain links TRBV5-8 with TRBJ2-7; a possible D gene is TRBD2 (7 bases). This CDR3 spans 17 amino acids. V was pared by 9 bases and J by 3 bases, with 28 bases between. CDR1 is SGHTS, CDR2 YDEGEE, per germline.

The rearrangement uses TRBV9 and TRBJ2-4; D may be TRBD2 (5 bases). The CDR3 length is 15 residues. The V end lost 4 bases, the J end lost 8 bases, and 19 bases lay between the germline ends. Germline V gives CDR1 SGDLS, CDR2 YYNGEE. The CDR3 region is CASSPTRALRDIQYF. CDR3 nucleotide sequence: TGTGCCAGCAGCCCCACCCGGGCCCTGCGGGACATTCAGTACTTC.

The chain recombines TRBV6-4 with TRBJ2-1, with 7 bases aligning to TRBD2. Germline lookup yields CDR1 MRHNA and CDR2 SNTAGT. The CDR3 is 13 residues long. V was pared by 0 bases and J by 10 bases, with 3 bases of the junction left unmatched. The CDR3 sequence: CASSDSVREEQFF. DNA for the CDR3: TGTGCCAGCAGTGACTCAGTGCGGGAGGAGCAGTTCTTC.

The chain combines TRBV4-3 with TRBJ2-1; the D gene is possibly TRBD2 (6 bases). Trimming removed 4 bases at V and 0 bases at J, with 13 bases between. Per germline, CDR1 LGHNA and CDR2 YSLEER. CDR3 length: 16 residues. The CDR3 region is CASSRLLAFSYNEQFF. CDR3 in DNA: TGCGCCAGCAGCCGCCTACTAGCATTCTCCTACAATGAGCAGTTCTTC.

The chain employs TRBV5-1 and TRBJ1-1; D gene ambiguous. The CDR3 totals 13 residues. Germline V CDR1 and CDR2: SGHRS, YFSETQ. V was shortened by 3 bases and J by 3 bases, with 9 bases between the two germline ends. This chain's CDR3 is CASSSSWDTEAFF. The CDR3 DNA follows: TGCGCCAGCAGCTCATCTTGGGACACTGAAGCTTTCTTT.

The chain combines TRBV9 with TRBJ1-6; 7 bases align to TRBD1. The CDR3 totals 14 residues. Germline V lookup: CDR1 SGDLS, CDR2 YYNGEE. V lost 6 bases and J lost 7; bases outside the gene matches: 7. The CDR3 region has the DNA TGTGCCAGCAAGTCTGAGACAGGGAATTCACCCCTCCACTTT. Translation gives CASKSETGNSPLHF.

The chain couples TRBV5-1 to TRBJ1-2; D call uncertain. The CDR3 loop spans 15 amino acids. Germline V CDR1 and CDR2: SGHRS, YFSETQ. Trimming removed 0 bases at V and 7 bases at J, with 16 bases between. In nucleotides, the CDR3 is TGCGCCAGCAGCTTGGTTGGTCCATCTCCGCTTGGCTACACCTTC. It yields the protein CASSLVGPSPLGYTF.

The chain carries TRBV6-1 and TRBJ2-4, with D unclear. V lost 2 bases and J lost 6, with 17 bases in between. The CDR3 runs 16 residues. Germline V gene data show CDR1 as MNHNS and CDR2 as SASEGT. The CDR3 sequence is CASSEIGTDGGNIQYF. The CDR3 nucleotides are TGTGCCAGCAGTGAAATTGGCACCGACGGCGGAAACATTCAGTACTTC.

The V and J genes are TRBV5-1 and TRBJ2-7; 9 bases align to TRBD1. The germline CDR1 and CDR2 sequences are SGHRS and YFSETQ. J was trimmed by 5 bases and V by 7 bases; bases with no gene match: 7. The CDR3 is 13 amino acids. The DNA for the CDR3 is TGCGCCAGCGGCTGGGACAGGGACCACGAGCAGTACTTC. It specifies CASGWDRDHEQYF.

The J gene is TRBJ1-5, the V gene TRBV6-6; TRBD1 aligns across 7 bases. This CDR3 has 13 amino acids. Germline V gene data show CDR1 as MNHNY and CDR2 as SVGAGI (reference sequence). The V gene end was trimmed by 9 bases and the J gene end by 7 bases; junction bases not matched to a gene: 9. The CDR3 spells CASGEGAKQPQHF. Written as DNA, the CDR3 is TGTGCCAGTGGGGAGGGGGCGAAGCAGCCCCAGCATTTT.

The CDR3 here is CASSLGFSTSGSQETQYF. The CDR3 DNA follows: TGTGCCAGCAGCTTAGGCTTCTCGACTAGCGGGAGTCAAGAGACCCAGTACTTC. The chain couples TRBV7-9 to TRBJ2-5; 12 bases match TRBD2. The germline V gene has CDR1 SEHNR and CDR2 FQNEAQ (reference sequence). The CDR3 loop spans 18 amino acids. Trimming at V came to 1 base and at J to 2 bases, leaving 8 bases not matched to a gene.

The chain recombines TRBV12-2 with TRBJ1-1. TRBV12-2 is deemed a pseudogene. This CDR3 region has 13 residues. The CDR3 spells CASRRDSGTEAFF. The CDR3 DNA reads TGTGCAAGTCGTCGGGACTCGGGCACTGAAGCTTTCTTT.

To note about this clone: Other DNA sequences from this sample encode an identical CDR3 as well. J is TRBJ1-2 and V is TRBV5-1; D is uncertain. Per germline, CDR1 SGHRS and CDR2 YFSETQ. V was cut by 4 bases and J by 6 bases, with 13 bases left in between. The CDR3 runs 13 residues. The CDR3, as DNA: TGCGCCAGCAGCCCCAGTCCGGAGGATGGCTACACCTTC. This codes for CASSPSPEDGYTF.

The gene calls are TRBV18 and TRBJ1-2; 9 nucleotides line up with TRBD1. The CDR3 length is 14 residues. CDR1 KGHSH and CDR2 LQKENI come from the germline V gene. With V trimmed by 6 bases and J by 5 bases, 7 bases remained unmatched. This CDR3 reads CASSLDRGRYGYTF. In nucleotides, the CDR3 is TGTGCCAGCTCGCTAGACAGGGGGAGATATGGCTACACCTTC.

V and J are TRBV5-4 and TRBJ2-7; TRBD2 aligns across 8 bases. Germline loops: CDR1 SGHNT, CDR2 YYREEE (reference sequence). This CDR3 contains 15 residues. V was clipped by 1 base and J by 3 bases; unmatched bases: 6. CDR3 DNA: TGTGCCAGCAGCTTGCGGGGGGGTACAAACTACGAGCAGTACTTC. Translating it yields CASSLRGGTNYEQYF.

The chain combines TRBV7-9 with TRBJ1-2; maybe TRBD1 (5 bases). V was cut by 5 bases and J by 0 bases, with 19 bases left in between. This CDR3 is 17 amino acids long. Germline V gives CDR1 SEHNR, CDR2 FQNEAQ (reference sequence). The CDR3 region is CASSRYEGASANYGYTF. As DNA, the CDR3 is TGTGCCAGCAGCCGTTACGAAGGGGCTTCGGCTAACTATGGCTACACCTTC.

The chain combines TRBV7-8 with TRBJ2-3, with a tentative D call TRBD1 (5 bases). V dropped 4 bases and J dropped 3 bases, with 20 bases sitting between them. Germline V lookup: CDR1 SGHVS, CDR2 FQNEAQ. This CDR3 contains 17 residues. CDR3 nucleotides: TGTGCCAGCAGCTCCACCAGGGTTTTTTTTGGGACAGATACGCAGTATTTT. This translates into CASSSTRVFFGTDTQYF. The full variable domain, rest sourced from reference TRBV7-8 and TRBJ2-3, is GAGVSQSPRYKVAKRGQDVALRCDPISGHVSLFWYQQALGQGPEFLTYFQNEAQLDKSGLPSDRFFAERPEGSVSTLKIQRTQQEDSAVYLCASSSTRVFFGTDTQYFGPGTRLTVL.

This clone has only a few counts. CDR3 amino acids: CASSFDGGGNTEAFF. CDR3 bases: TGTGCCAGCAGCTTCGACGGCGGGGGGAACACTGAAGCTTTCTTT. V gene TRBV6-5 combines with J gene TRBJ1-1, with D perhaps matching TRBD1 (5 bases). Trimming left V 6 bases short and J 1 base short, with 15 bases between. The CDR3 has 15 amino acids. Germline CDR1 reads MNHEY; CDR2 reads SVGAGI.

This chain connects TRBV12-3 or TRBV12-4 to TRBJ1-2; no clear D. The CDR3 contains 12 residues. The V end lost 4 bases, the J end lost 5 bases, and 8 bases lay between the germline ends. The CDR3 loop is CASSYRAYGYTF. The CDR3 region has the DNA TGTGCCAGCAGTTACCGGGCTTATGGCTACACCTTC.

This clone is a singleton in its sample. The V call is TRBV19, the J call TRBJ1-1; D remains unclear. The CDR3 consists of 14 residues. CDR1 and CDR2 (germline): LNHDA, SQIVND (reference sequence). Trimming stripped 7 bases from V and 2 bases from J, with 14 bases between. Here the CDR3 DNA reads TGTGCCAGTATTTTCGGGCCGGCTAACACTGAAGCTTTCTTT. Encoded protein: CASIFGPANTEAFF.

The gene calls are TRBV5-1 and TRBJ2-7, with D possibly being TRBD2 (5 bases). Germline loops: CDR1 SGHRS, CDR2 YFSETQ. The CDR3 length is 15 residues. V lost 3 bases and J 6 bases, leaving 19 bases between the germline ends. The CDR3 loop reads CASSSGSSSGREQYF. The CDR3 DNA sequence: TGCGCCAGCAGCTCGGGATCAAGCTCGGGCCGCGAGCAGTACTTC.

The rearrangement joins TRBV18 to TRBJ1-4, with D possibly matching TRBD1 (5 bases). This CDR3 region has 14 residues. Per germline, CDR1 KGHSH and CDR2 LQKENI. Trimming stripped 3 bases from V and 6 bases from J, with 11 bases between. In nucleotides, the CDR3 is TGTGCCAGCTCACCGACAGCCAGGGATGAAAAACTGTTTTTT. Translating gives CASSPTARDEKLFF.

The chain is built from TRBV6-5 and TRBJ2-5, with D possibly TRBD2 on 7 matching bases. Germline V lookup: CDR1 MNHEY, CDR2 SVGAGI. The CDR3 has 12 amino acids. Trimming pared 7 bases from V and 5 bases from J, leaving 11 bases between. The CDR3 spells CASTGGWETQYF. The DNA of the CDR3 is TGTGCCAGCACGGGGGGCTGGGAGACCCAGTACTTC.